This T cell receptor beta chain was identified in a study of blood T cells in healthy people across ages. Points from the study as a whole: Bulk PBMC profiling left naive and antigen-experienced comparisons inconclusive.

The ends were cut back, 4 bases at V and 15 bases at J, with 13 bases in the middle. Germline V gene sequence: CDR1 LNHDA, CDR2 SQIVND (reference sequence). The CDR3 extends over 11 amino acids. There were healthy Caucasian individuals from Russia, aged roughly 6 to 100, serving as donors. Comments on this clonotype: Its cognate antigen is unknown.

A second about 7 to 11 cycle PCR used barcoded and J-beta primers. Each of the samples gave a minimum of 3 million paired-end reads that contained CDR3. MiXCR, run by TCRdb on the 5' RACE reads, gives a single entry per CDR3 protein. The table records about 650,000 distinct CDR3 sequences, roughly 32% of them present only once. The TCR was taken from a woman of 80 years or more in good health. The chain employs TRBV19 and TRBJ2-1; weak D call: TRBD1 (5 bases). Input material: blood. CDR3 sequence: CASSTLGPLFF. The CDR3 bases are TGTGCCAGTAGTACCCTGGGGCCCCTGTTCTTC.